A selection of T cell receptor beta chains follows, all from one sample in a study of breast tumors, draining lymph nodes, adjacent tissues. TCRdb re-called the multiplex PCR reads with MiXCR, one entry per CDR3 protein. The data contain approximately 150,000 distinct CDR3 sequences, over 25% of them singletons. Input material: axillary lymph node tissue. The receptors were gathered from a female donor with breast cancer. Some clones in this sample may be carry-over from other donors' samples. Each CDR3 is given with its conserved first and last residue. Fields, in order: D gene, V gene, J gene, CDR3 protein. D genes are given only for firm matches.

D gene: TRBD1
V gene: TRBV12-5
J gene: TRBJ2-1
CDR3 protein: CASGFVPPPDRVEQFF

D gene: TRBD1
V gene: TRBV6-5
J gene: TRBJ1-3
CDR3 protein: CASSHSIFSKVGQGAMGNTIYF

D gene: .
V gene: TRBV7-9
J gene: TRBJ1-2
CDR3 protein: CASSDSPPGASYGYTF

D gene: .
V gene: TRBV4-1
J gene: TRBJ2-1
CDR3 protein: CASSQEVVPLEQFF

D gene: .
V gene: TRBV6-6
J gene: TRBJ1-6
CDR3 protein: CASSSRGSPLHF

D gene: TRBD2
V gene: TRBV27
J gene: TRBJ2-7
CDR3 protein: CASSLSTSGGYEQYF

D gene: .
V gene: TRBV7-9
J gene: TRBJ2-5
CDR3 protein: CASSSRTGKETQYF

D gene: TRBD1
V gene: TRBV7-9
J gene: TRBJ2-5
CDR3 protein: CASSRDRVVETQYF

D gene: .
V gene: TRBV12-3/TRBV12-4
J gene: TRBJ1-1
CDR3 protein: CASSPHSTDTKAFF

D gene: .
V gene: TRBV19
J gene: TRBJ1-3
CDR3 protein: CASSMRGTYGNTIYF

D gene: .
V gene: TRBV20-1
J gene: TRBJ1-2
CDR3 protein: CSVGRGSHGYTF

D gene: .
V gene: TRBV3-1
J gene: TRBJ2-3
CDR3 protein: CASSLKDTQYF

D gene: TRBD2
V gene: TRBV11-2
J gene: TRBJ2-5
CDR3 protein: CASSLVRGGRETQYF

D gene: .
V gene: TRBV6-6
J gene: TRBJ2-7
CDR3 protein: CASSHSPDVGAYEQYF

D gene: .
V gene: TRBV6-5
J gene: TRBJ2-2
CDR3 protein: CASSYGFLTGELFF

D gene: .
V gene: TRBV12-3/TRBV12-4
J gene: TRBJ2-1
CDR3 protein: CASSIQRTVSGEQFF

D gene: TRBD1
V gene: TRBV9
J gene: TRBJ1-2
CDR3 protein: CASSVGDRGHYGYTF

D gene: .
V gene: TRBV29-1
J gene: TRBJ2-5
CDR3 protein: CSVEDQGYSYF

D gene: TRBD1
V gene: TRBV12-3/TRBV12-4
J gene: TRBJ1-4
CDR3 protein: CASRGDRGGEKLFF

D gene: TRBD1
V gene: TRBV20-1
J gene: TRBJ2-1
CDR3 protein: CSFGQGIHNEQFF

D gene: TRBD1
V gene: TRBV20-1
J gene: TRBJ1-5
CDR3 protein: CSALRQGGQPQHF

D gene: .
V gene: TRBV10-3
J gene: TRBJ1-3
CDR3 protein: CAISELVGTGNTIYF

D gene: .
V gene: TRBV20-1
J gene: TRBJ1-5
CDR3 protein: CSARSASWDQPQHF

D gene: TRBD1
V gene: TRBV18
J gene: TRBJ1-6
CDR3 protein: CASSPRTGVNSPLHF

D gene: .
V gene: TRBV18
J gene: TRBJ1-2
CDR3 protein: CASSPQGNGYTF

D gene: TRBD1
V gene: TRBV10-3
J gene: TRBJ2-7
CDR3 protein: CAISDRGSYGQYF

D gene: TRBD1
V gene: TRBV6-5
J gene: TRBJ1-6
CDR3 protein: CASRHAGQGQLNSPLHF

D gene: .
V gene: TRBV18
J gene: TRBJ2-6
CDR3 protein: CASSPQGNGANVLTF

D gene: TRBD1
V gene: TRBV28
J gene: TRBJ1-1
CDR3 protein: CASSQQGAGNTEAFF

D gene: .
V gene: TRBV7-9
J gene: TRBJ1-4
CDR3 protein: CASSSRPGATNEKLFF

D gene: .
V gene: TRBV19
J gene: TRBJ2-3
CDR3 protein: CASSTRHILTDTQYF

D gene: .
V gene: TRBV10-2
J gene: TRBJ2-1
CDR3 protein: CASSDSVNEQFF

D gene: TRBD2
V gene: TRBV20-1
J gene: TRBJ2-1
CDR3 protein: CSATGLAGGPPYNEQFF

D gene: .
V gene: TRBV6-5
J gene: TRBJ1-2
CDR3 protein: CASSARRDGGTYGYTF

D gene: .
V gene: TRBV11-2
J gene: TRBJ2-3
CDR3 protein: CASSPEPGLVPDTQYF

D gene: .
V gene: TRBV6-1
J gene: TRBJ1-1
CDR3 protein: CASSEAMGTWGNTEAFF

D gene: TRBD1
V gene: TRBV7-2
J gene: TRBJ2-5
CDR3 protein: CASSSTGQPQKTQHF

D gene: TRBD1
V gene: TRBV6-4
J gene: TRBJ1-2
CDR3 protein: CASRDVDRGHGYTF

D gene: .
V gene: TRBV18
J gene: TRBJ1-1
CDR3 protein: CASSPQGLVAFF

D gene: .
V gene: TRBV18
J gene: TRBJ2-3
CDR3 protein: CASSSRADSTDTQYF

D gene: TRBD2
V gene: TRBV7-7
J gene: TRBJ2-1
CDR3 protein: CASSPMGLAGSNEQFF

D gene: .
V gene: TRBV12-5
J gene: TRBJ1-3
CDR3 protein: CASSRDGTSGNTIYF

D gene: TRBD1
V gene: TRBV6-2/TRBV6-3
J gene: TRBJ1-1
CDR3 protein: CASRGQGAQNTEAFF

D gene: TRBD2
V gene: TRBV27
J gene: TRBJ2-3
CDR3 protein: CASSFKSPGTSATDTQYF

D gene: TRBD1
V gene: TRBV29-1
J gene: TRBJ1-5
CDR3 protein: CSGQGAGQPQHF

D gene: .
V gene: TRBV19
J gene: TRBJ1-1
CDR3 protein: CASRPLFFLGTGAFF

D gene: TRBD2
V gene: TRBV9
J gene: TRBJ2-6
CDR3 protein: CASSVELAGANVLTF

D gene: .
V gene: TRBV7-2
J gene: TRBJ2-1
CDR3 protein: CASTGDSVILNEQFF

D gene: .
V gene: TRBV2
J gene: TRBJ2-7
CDR3 protein: CASSIGERYSYEQYF

D gene: TRBD1
V gene: TRBV14
J gene: TRBJ2-7
CDR3 protein: CASSRYRDRAYEQYF